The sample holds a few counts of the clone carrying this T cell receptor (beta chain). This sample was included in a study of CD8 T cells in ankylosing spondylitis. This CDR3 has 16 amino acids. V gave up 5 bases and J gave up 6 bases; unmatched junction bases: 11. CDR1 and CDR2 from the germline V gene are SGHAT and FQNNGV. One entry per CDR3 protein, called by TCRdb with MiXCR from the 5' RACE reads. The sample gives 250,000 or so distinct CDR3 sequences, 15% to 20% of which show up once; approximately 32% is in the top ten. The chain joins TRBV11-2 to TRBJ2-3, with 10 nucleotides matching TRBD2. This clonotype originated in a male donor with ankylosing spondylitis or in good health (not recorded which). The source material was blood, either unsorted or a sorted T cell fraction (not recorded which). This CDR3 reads CASSQGALAGADTQYF. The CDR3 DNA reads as TGTGCCAGCAGCCAAGGGGCCCTAGCGGGAGCCGATACGCAGTATTTT.